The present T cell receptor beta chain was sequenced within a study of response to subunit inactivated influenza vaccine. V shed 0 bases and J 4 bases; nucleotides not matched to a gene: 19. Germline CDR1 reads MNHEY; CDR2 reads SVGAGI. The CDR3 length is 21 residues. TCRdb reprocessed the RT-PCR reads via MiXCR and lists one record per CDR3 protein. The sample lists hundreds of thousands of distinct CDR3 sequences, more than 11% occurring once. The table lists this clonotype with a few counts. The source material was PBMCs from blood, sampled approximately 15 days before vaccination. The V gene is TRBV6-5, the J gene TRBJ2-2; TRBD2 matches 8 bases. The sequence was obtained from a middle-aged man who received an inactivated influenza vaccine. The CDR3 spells CASSYSIGATGGHVSTGELFF. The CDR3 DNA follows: TGTGCCAGCAGTTACTCGATCGGGGCGACGGGGGGGCATGTTAGCACCGGGGAGCTGTTTTTT.